Shown below are 28 T cell receptor beta chains from a single sample sequenced in a study of Ad26.COV2.S vaccination and SARS-CoV-2 variants. Method: immunoSEQ multiplex PCR; TCRdb's copy keeps in-frame clones and lacks some. The sample holds 350,000 to 450,000 clones, about 80% seen once. Treatment of the sample: over 15 received Ad26.COV2.S at low or high dose, single or two shots; 5 received placebo; per-sample allocation not given. Each sample was drawn 63 days after the first injection (of vaccine or placebo). Specimen: peripheral blood, collected in a trial of Ad26.COV2.S vaccine versus placebo. These receptors were collected from a person between 18 and 65 years old who received the Ad26.COV2.S COVID-19 vaccine or a placebo.

V is TRBV5-1 and J is TRBJ2-7; TRBD2 agrees at 8 bases. Germline CDR1 SGHRS, CDR2 YFSETQ. V dropped 5 bases and J dropped 3; count of bases not matched to a gene: 7. The CDR3 covers 14 residues. CDR3 in DNA: TGCGCCAGCAGGAGTAGGCGGGAGGTCTACGAGCAGTACTTC. Translation: CASRSRREVYEQYF.

The gene calls are TRBV6-5 and TRBJ2-2; possibly TRBD1 for D (5 bases). Trimming pared 6 bases from V and 8 bases from J, leaving 7 bases between. CDR3 length: 11 amino acids. CDR1 is MNHEY and CDR2 is SVGAGI in the germline V gene. This CDR3 is CASRAGGELFF. The CDR3 coding sequence is TGTGCCAGCAGGGCAGGGGGGGAGCTGTTTTTT.

The gene calls are TRBV5-4 and TRBJ1-1; 7 nucleotides match TRBD1. Germline trimming cut 3 bases from V and 4 bases from J; bases unmatched to any gene: 3. CDR1 SGHNT and CDR2 YYREEE come from the germline V gene (reference sequence). CDR3 length equals 13 residues. The CDR3 is CASSYTGVTEAFF. Written as DNA, the CDR3 is TGTGCCAGCAGCTACACAGGGGTCACTGAAGCTTTCTTT.

The V gene is TRBV29-1, the J gene TRBJ1-4; maybe TRBD1 (6 bases). Trimming removed 7 bases at V and 0 bases at J, with 15 bases between. The CDR3 runs 15 residues. CDR1 is SQVTM, CDR2 ANQGSEA, per germline. The CDR3 sequence is CSAAAKGATNEKLFF. The CDR3 DNA sequence: TGCAGCGCTGCCGCTAAGGGGGCAACTAATGAAAAACTGTTTTTT.

The rearrangement joins TRBV27 to TRBJ2-7, with D unresolved. There are 14 residues in the CDR3. Germline V CDR1 and CDR2: MNHEY, SMNVEV (reference sequence). Trimming stripped 8 bases from V and 7 bases from J, with 21 bases between. The CDR3 DNA reads TGTGCCAGCCGGCTAGGGCAGGTCTTGGGGGAGCAGTACTTC. It encodes CASRLGQVLGEQYF.

This chain connects TRBV19 to TRBJ1-1; possibly TRBD1 for D (5 bases). This CDR3 is 14 amino acids long. CDR1 and CDR2 (germline): LNHDA, SQIVND (reference sequence). Trimming cost V 5 bases and J 3 bases, with 13 bases left between them. CDR3 region: CASSRLMGDTEAFF. The CDR3 bases are TGTGCCAGTAGTCGCTTAATGGGGGACACTGAAGCTTTCTTT.

The CDR3 loop reads CASSTGTAGNTIYF. The DNA of the CDR3 is TGTGCCAGTAGTACGGGGACGGCTGGAAACACCATATATTTT. V gene TRBV19 combines with J gene TRBJ1-3, with D perhaps matching TRBD1 (5 bases). The V end lost 4 bases, the J end lost 2 bases, and 9 bases lay between the germline ends. The CDR3 is made up of 14 amino acids. The germline V gene has CDR1 LNHDA and CDR2 SQIVND (reference sequence).

The chain joins TRBV19 to TRBJ1-4; 8 bases agree with TRBD1. This CDR3 has 16 amino acids. Losses at the gene ends were 1 base for V and 8 bases for J; bases not matched to a gene: 9. Germline CDR1 reads LNHDA; CDR2 reads SQIVND (reference sequence). In DNA, the CDR3 is TGTGCCAGTAGTATAGGATCGGGACAGGTACGCGAAAAACTGTTTTTT. As protein: CASSIGSGQVREKLFF.

The chain links TRBV7-9 to TRBJ2-3; 8 bases match TRBD2. This CDR3 has 17 amino acids. V lost 4 bases to trimming and J lost 0 bases; unmatched junction nucleotides: 9. CDR1 and CDR2 from the germline V gene are SEHNR and FQNEAQ (reference sequence). CDR3 in amino acids: CASSSSLAGHSTDTQYF. In nucleotides, the CDR3 is TGTGCCAGCAGCTCCTCCCTAGCGGGCCATAGCACAGATACGCAGTATTTT.

The chain is built from TRBV6-5 and TRBJ2-2; D is perhaps TRBD1 (5 bases). Germline V lookup: CDR1 MNHEY, CDR2 SVGAGI. V lost 6 bases, J lost 1 base, and 9 bases lay in between. This CDR3 has 14 amino acids. CDR3: CASRPGQNTGELFF. The CDR3 DNA reads TGTGCCAGCAGGCCCGGACAGAACACCGGGGAGCTGTTTTTT.

This clone was seen just once. J is TRBJ1-5 and V is TRBV7-2; D gene unclear. Trimming cost V 5 bases and J 5 bases, with 16 bases left between them. The CDR3 has 15 amino acids. Germline CDR1 reads SGHTA; CDR2 reads FQGNSA. Here the CDR3 reads CASSPGMTSDQPQHF. CDR3 sequence (DNA): TGTGCCAGCAGCCCCGGGATGACATCAGATCAGCCCCAGCATTTT. The variable domain in full, completed from reference TRBV7-2 and TRBJ1-5, reads GAGVSQSPSNKVTEKGKDVELRCDPISGHTALYWYRQSLGQGLEFLIYFQGNSAPDKSGLPSDRFSAERTGGSVSTLTIQRTQQEDSAVYLCASSPGMTSDQPQHFGDGTRLSIL.

This chain joins TRBV11-2 and TRBJ2-1; 9 positions agree with TRBD2. With V trimmed by 4 bases and J by 8 bases, 12 bases remained unmatched. The CDR3 has 16 amino acids. Germline V gene data show CDR1 as SGHAT and CDR2 as FQNNGV. The CDR3 protein is CASSSAGGPTGYEQFF. As DNA, the CDR3 is TGTGCCAGCAGCTCAGCGGGAGGCCCTACTGGGTATGAGCAGTTCTTC.

The chain links TRBV4-1 to TRBJ1-2, with TRBD1 matching 7 bases. Trimming removed 3 bases from V and 5 bases from J; junction bases left unmatched: 12. The CDR3 runs 16 residues. Germline-derived CDR1 and CDR2 are MGHRA and YSYEKL. CDR3 residues: CASSHIDRDTGYGYTF. Here the CDR3 DNA reads TGCGCCAGCAGCCACATCGACAGGGACACTGGGTATGGCTACACCTTC.

The rearrangement links TRBV7-6 to TRBJ2-2, with D unclear. The CDR3 contains 15 residues. Trimming left V 0 bases short and J 4 bases short, with 9 bases between. Germline V gives CDR1 SGHVS, CDR2 FNYEAQ. The DNA for the CDR3 is TGTGCCAGCAGCTTAGCGCTAGTGGGCACCGGGGAGCTGTTTTTT. As protein: CASSLALVGTGELFF.

The chain joins TRBV27 to TRBJ2-3; perhaps TRBD1 as D (5 bases). The germline CDR1 and CDR2 sequences are MNHEY and SMNVEV (reference sequence). The CDR3 contains 14 residues. V lost 6 bases and J lost 3, with 13 bases in between. CDR3 DNA: TGTGCCAGCAGAAGGACACCACGGACAGATACGCAGTATTTT. Translated: CASRRTPRTDTQYF.

This rearrangement joins TRBV10-3 to TRBJ2-2; 7 bases agree with TRBD2. V was pared by 3 bases and J by 2 bases, with 12 bases of the junction left unmatched. Germline V lookup: CDR1 ENHRY, CDR2 SYGVKD. There are 18 residues in the CDR3. CDR3 nucleotide sequence: TGTGCCATCAGTGACTCCCAGGGTGGGGGGGGTAACACCGGGGAGCTGTTTTTT. Protein sequence: CAISDSQGGGGNTGELFF.

This clone showed up just a few times. This chain joins TRBV2 and TRBJ1-5; 9 bases agree with TRBD1. This CDR3 is 14 amino acids long. Germline V gene lookup returns CDR1 SNHLY and CDR2 FYNNEI. V was clipped by 4 bases and J by 5 bases; unmatched bases: 3. CDR3 in DNA: TGTGCCAGCAGTGGGACAGGGGAAGATCAGCCCCAGCATTTT. Translated: CASSGTGEDQPQHF.

The chain recombines TRBV2 with TRBJ2-4; D is perhaps TRBD2 (5 bases). In germline, CDR1 is SNHLY, CDR2 FYNNEI. The ends were cut back, 8 bases at V and 6 bases at J, with 14 bases in the middle. The CDR3 has 13 amino acids. Here the CDR3 DNA reads TGTGCCAGCTGCAAGGAGCGGTTAAACATTCAGTACTTC. Its protein is CASCKERLNIQYF.

This sequence joins TRBV4-2 and TRBJ2-7, with 8 bases aligning to TRBD2. CDR3 length equals 14 residues. Germline V lookup: CDR1 LGHNA, CDR2 YNFKEQ. With 0 bases clipped from V and 6 bases from J, the junction kept 4 bases outside the gene matches. This chain's CDR3 is CASSQDGGDREQYF. As DNA, the CDR3 is TGTGCCAGCAGCCAAGACGGGGGGGATCGCGAGCAGTACTTC.

This chain uses TRBV3-1 (or the pseudogene TRBV3-2) with TRBJ2-1, with 13 bases fitting TRBD2. After removal of 5 bases from V and 5 bases from J, the junction contained 6 bases not matched to a gene. The CDR3 spans 16 residues. The germline CDR1 and CDR2 sequences are LGHDT and YNNKEL (reference sequence). The CDR3 protein is CASSGGGLAGNNEQFF. The CDR3 DNA reads TGTGCCAGCAGCGGAGGGGGACTAGCGGGAAACAATGAGCAGTTCTTC.

The chain employs TRBV11-3 and TRBJ1-1; D is unresolved. The V end lost 5 bases, the J end lost 4 bases, and 11 bases lay between the germline ends. This CDR3 comprises 13 residues. In germline, CDR1 is SGHNT, CDR2 YENEEA. CDR3: CASSLLEGTEAFF. CDR3 in DNA: TGTGCCAGCAGCCTTTTGGAGGGCACTGAAGCTTTCTTT.

The chain links TRBV6-2 or TRBV6-3 to TRBJ1-2; D gene unclear. The germline CDR1 and CDR2 sequences are MNHEY and SVGEGT. V lost 6 bases to trimming and J lost 6 bases, with 17 bases between them. The CDR3 is 14 amino acids. CDR3 DNA: TGTGCCAGCAGCAATTACGCCGGGGAGGATGGCTACACCTTC. This codes for CASSNYAGEDGYTF.

This clone has a single count. The rearrangement links TRBV30 to TRBJ1-2, with D hard to call. Germline CDR1 and CDR2: GTSNPN and SVGIG (reference sequence). The CDR3 runs to 12 residues. V was pared by 0 bases and J by 4 bases, with 6 bases between. CDR3 residues: CAWSVRSYGYTF. CDR3 bases: TGTGCCTGGAGTGTACGTAGCTATGGCTACACCTTC.

This clone was observed once. The chain carries TRBV7-9 and TRBJ1-1; no firm D call. Germline V gene sequence: CDR1 SEHNR, CDR2 FQNEAQ (reference sequence). The CDR3 runs to 14 residues. V lost 2 bases and J lost 0, with 7 bases in between. The CDR3: CASSLPYMNTEAFF. CDR3 nucleotides: TGTGCCAGCAGCTTACCTTACATGAACACTGAAGCTTTCTTT.

Points on this clone: Within the sample, other DNA sequences also encode this same CDR3. V gene TRBV30 combines with J gene TRBJ1-3; D may be TRBD1 (5 bases). Germline CDR1 is GTSNPN and CDR2 is SVGIG (reference sequence). This CDR3 region has 13 residues. The ends were cut back, 3 bases at V and 4 bases at J, with 10 bases in the middle. The CDR3 sequence: CAWSRDRGNTIYF. CDR3 sequence (DNA): TGTGCCTGGAGCCGGGACCGAGGAAACACCATATATTTT.

The rearrangement links TRBV6-1 to TRBJ2-1, with 8 bases identical to TRBD2. CDR1 is MNHNS and CDR2 is SASEGT in the germline V gene. The CDR3 has 15 amino acids. V lost 3 bases, J lost 4 bases, and 5 bases stayed unmatched. CDR3 DNA sequence: TGTGCCAGCAGTGATCGGGGGACTAGTTACAATGAGCAGTTCTTC. Translated, it gives CASSDRGTSYNEQFF.

J is TRBJ2-6 and V is TRBV21-1; the table's D call, TRBD1, has no DNA check behind it. TRBV21-1 is deemed a pseudogene. The CDR3 covers 17 residues. CDR3 nucleotide sequence: TGTGCCAGCAGAGCCGGGTGGGACAGGGCTGGGGCCAACGTCCTGACTTTC. Protein: CASRAGWDRAGANVLTF.

This clone appeared once. This chain joins TRBV6-1 and TRBJ1-6; no definite D call. This CDR3 spans 13 amino acids. The V and J ends lost 2 bases and 10 bases respectively, with 9 bases between them. Germline V gene data show CDR1 as MNHNS and CDR2 as SASEGT. The CDR3 DNA is TGTGCCAGCAGTGAAAGTGTTGGATCACCCCTCCACTTT. This translates into CASSESVGSPLHF.